This is a list of T cell receptor beta chains from one sample in a study of shared clonotypes between healthy human individuals. Measured with immunoSEQ multiplex PCR; TCRdb has only the in-frame clones, and not every one. The table shows under 2,500,000 clones, with approximately 94% occurring only once. The material sequenced was naive CD4+ T cells sorted from blood. The source is a young man in good health. Both conserved end residues are part of each CDR3. D genes are given only for firm matches. Size tells how often a clone was seen (once, few, many) or the class of an expanded clone, and some rows leave it out.

CDR3 protein | CDR3 DNA | V gene | clone size | J gene | D gene | CDR3 length
CASSQTGNNEQFF | TGTGCCAGTAGCCAGACGGGGAACAATGAGCAGTTCTTC | TRBV19 | NA | TRBJ2-1 | NA | 13
CAWSVQGGYEQYF | TGTGCCTGGAGTGTACAGGGGGGATACGAGCAGTACTTC | TRBV30 | once | TRBJ2-7 | TRBD1 | 13
CASSLVKLKETQYF | TGTGCCAGCAGCTTGGTAAAATTAAAAGAGACCCAGTACTTC | TRBV5-6 | NA | TRBJ2-5 | NA | 14
CASSVLINQPQHF | TGTGCCAGCAGCGTCCTTATAAATCAGCCCCAGCATTTT | TRBV6-1 | NA | TRBJ1-5 | NA | 13
CAWVGQTDSPLHF | TGTGCCTGGGTTGGACAGACGGATTCACCCCTCCACTTT | TRBV30 | NA | TRBJ1-6 | NA | 13
CASSPDGIYGYTF | TGTGCCAGCAGCCCGGACGGCATTTATGGCTACACCTTC | TRBV5-5 | NA | TRBJ1-2 | NA | 13
CASSPGAENIQYF | TGCGCCAGCAGCCCGGGTGCAGAGAACATTCAGTACTTC | TRBV5-1 | NA | TRBJ2-4 | NA | 13
CASSGQGYEQYF | TGTGCCAGCAGTGGACAGGGGTACGAGCAGTACTTC | TRBV6-1 | NA | TRBJ2-7 | TRBD1 | 12
CASSFRDRGHYGYTF | TGTGCCAGCAGCTTCCGGGACAGGGGGCACTATGGCTACACCTTC | TRBV5-4 | NA | TRBJ1-2 | TRBD1 | 15
CASSQGENLNTEAFF | TGTGCCAGCAGCCAGGGGGAGAACCTGAACACTGAAGCTTTCTTT | TRBV6-1 | NA | TRBJ1-1 | TRBD1 | 15
CASSTGTGGDYGYTF | TGTGCCAGCAGCACGGGTACAGGGGGCGACTATGGCTACACCTTC | TRBV7-9 | few | TRBJ1-2 | TRBD1 | 15